Sequencing of this T cell receptor (beta chain) was carried out in a study of cytomegalovirus exposure and HLA in healthy donors. At the level of the study: There were some 410 genotyped donors. Of these, about 81% fell in the genetic ancestry cluster associated with self-reported Caucasian donors.

Findings and caveats of the study: Accurate HLA-A and HLA-B prediction from TCR beta sequences was reported for most subjects.

PCR involved 60 Vbeta and 13 Jbeta primers. The repertoire was sequenced with immunoSEQ multiplex PCR; TCRdb's copy has only in-frame clones and lacks some. The top ten clones hold 6.5% of a sample with some 200,000 clones, 75% to 85% of them seen once. CDR1 and CDR2 (germline): SGHVS, FNYEAQ. Deletions cut 5 bases from V and 10 bases from J, with 8 bases between. This CDR3 comprises 10 residues. A word on this clone: As yet, its antigen is unknown.

The source material was PBMCs. The J gene is TRBJ1-1, the V gene TRBV7-6; weak D call: TRBD1 (6 bases). The TCR was taken from a woman aged 45 to 65 in good health and CMV-seropositive. The DNA of the CDR3 is TGTGCCAGCAGCCCACAGGGAGCTTTCTTT. This translates into CASSPQGAFF.